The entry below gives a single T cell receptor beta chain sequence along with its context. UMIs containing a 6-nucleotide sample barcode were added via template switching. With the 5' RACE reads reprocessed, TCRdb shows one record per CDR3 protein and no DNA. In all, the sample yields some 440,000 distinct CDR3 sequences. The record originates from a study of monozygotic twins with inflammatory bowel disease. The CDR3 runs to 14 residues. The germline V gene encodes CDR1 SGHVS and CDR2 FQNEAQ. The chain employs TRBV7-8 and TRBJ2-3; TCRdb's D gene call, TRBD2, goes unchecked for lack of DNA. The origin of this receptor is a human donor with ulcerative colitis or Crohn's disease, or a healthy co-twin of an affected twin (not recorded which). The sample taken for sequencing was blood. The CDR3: CASSPGEGTDTQYF.